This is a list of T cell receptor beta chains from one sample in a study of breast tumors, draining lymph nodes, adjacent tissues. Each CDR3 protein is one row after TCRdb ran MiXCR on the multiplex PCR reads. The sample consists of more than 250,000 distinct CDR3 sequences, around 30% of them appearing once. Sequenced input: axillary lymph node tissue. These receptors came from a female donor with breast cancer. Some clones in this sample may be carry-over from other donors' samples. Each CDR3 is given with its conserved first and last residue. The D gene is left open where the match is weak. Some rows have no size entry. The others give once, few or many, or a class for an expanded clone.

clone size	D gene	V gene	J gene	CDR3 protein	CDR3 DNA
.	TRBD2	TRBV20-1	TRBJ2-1	CGAGLAGKNNEQFF	TGCGGTGCTGGATTAGCGGGAAAGAACAATGAGCAGTTCTTC
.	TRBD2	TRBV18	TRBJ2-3	CASSLATSGRRSDTQYF	TGTGCCAGCTCACTAGCGACTAGCGGGAGGAGGTCAGATACGCAGTATTTT
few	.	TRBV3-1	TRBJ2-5	CASSQTYDSRETQYF	TGTGCCAGCAGCCAAACATACGACAGCCGCGAGACCCAGTACTTC
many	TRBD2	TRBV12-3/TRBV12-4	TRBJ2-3	CASSPGTSGRVTDTQYF	TGTGCCAGCAGTCCTGGGACTAGCGGGAGAGTTACAGATACGCAGTATTTT
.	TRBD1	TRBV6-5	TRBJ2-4	CASSADRQIQYF	TGTGCCAGCAGTGCGGACAGGCAGATTCAGTACTTC
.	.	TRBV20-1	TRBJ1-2	CSARASGSPTF	TGCAGTGCTAGAGCGTCAGGCAGTCCCACTTTC
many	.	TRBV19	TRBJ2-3	CASSPGGSTDTQYF	TGTGCCAGTAGTCCAGGTGGTAGCACAGATACGCAGTATTTT
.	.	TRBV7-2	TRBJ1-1	CASSLIMNTEAFF	TGTGCCAGCAGCTTAATCATGAACACTGAAGCTTTCTTT
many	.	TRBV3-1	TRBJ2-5	CASSQSRETQYF	TGTGCCAGCAGCCAATCGCGAGAGACCCAGTACTTC
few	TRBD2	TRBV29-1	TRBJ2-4	CSVLASGGAIAKNIQYF	TGCAGCGTTCTGGCTAGCGGGGGGGCTATAGCCAAAAACATTCAGTACTTC
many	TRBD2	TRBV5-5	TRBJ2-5	CASSVAGAETQYF	TGTGCCAGCAGCGTAGCGGGAGCTGAGACCCAGTACTTC
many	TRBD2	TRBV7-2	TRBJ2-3	CASSLAPSGASTDTQYF	TGTGCCAGCAGCTTAGCCCCTAGCGGAGCTAGCACAGATACGCAGTATTTT
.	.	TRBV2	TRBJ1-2	CASSEGWNYGYTF	TGCGCCAGCAGTGAAGGGTGGAACTATGGCTACACCTTC